The 29 T cell receptor beta chains presented below share a single source sample, sequenced in a study of T cell changes during pregnancy in multiple sclerosis. The method was immunoSEQ multiplex PCR; TCRdb's version includes in-frame clones alone and lacks a portion of them. The table has some 80,000 clones, 90% to 95% seen once. The source material was peripheral blood, sampled before pregnancy. These receptor sequences come from a female donor with multiple sclerosis, enrolled in a pregnancy study.

The chain has TRBV30 and TRBJ1-4, with D perhaps TRBD1 (6 bases). Trimming pared 4 bases from V and 7 bases from J, leaving 16 bases between. Germline values: CDR1 GTSNPN, CDR2 SVGIG (reference sequence). The CDR3 is made up of 14 amino acids. CDR3 nucleotide sequence: TGTGCCTGGAAGGTTGGCAGGGGTATTGAAAAACTGTTTTTT. This codes for CAWKVGRGIEKLFF.

The chain recombines TRBV7-9 with TRBJ1-2; TRBD1 agrees at 7 bases. V was clipped by 5 bases and J by 4 bases; unmatched bases: 1. There are 12 residues in the CDR3. CDR1 and CDR2 from the germline V gene are SEHNR and FQNEAQ (reference sequence). CDR3 DNA sequence: TGTGCCAGCAGCACAGGGGCCTATGGCTACACCTTC. Its translation: CASSTGAYGYTF.

The chain combines TRBV13 with TRBJ2-7; tentatively, D is TRBD1 (5 bases). The CDR3 has 14 amino acids. Germline V gene lookup returns CDR1 PRHDT and CDR2 FYEKMQ (reference sequence). Trimming pared 0 bases from V and 3 bases from J, leaving 9 bases between. CDR3 protein: CASSLGRQLYEQYF. The DNA for the CDR3 is TGTGCCAGCAGCTTAGGCCGACAGCTCTACGAGCAGTACTTC.

The chain recombines TRBV14 with TRBJ1-2; 7 nucleotides line up with TRBD1. V lost 5 bases to trimming and J lost 4 bases; unmatched junction nucleotides: 4. The germline V gene has CDR1 SGHDN and CDR2 FVKESK. The CDR3 has 13 residues. The CDR3 nucleotides read TGTGCCAGCAGCGCGGACAGGTTCTATGGCTACACCTTC. Residues: CASSADRFYGYTF.

J is TRBJ2-7 and V is TRBV9; possible D gene TRBD1, 6 bases. V was trimmed by 4 bases and J by 6 bases, leaving 14 bases between them. This CDR3 spans 13 amino acids. Germline loops: CDR1 SGDLS, CDR2 YYNGEE. Here the CDR3 DNA reads TGTGCCAGCAGCCCCTACGGACAGAGCGAGCAGTACTTC. Its translation: CASSPYGQSEQYF.

The J gene is TRBJ2-7, the V gene TRBV30; D perhaps matches TRBD2 (6 bases). The germline V and J ends were trimmed by 3 bases and 0 bases, with 12 bases remaining between them. This CDR3 region has 14 residues. The V gene's germline CDR1 is GTSNPN and CDR2 SVGIG (reference sequence). The CDR3 loop is CAWRGEALSYEQYF. DNA for the CDR3: TGTGCCTGGAGAGGGGAGGCCCTCTCCTACGAGCAGTACTTC.

The genes are TRBV2 and TRBJ2-7; TRBD1 matches 7 bases. CDR3 length equals 15 residues. Germline CDR1 reads SNHLY; CDR2 reads FYNNEI. V gave up 6 bases and J gave up 2 bases; unmatched junction bases: 10. The CDR3 nucleotides read TGTGCCAGCAGACTCCCGGGACAGAGTGCCTACGAGCAGTACTTC. It is translated as CASRLPGQSAYEQYF. Together with reference TRBV2 and TRBJ2-7, the CDR3 gives the full variable domain: EPEVTQTPSHQVTQMGQEVILRCVPISNHLYFYWYRQILGQKVEFLVSFYNNEISEKSEIFDDQFSVERPDGSNFTLKIRSTKLEDSAMYFCASRLPGQSAYEQYFGPGTRLTVT.

The chain has TRBV6-1 and TRBJ2-2, with a tentative D call TRBD2 (7 bases). Germline-derived CDR1 and CDR2 are MNHNS and SASEGT. Trimming stripped 1 base from V and 5 bases from J, with 17 bases between. This CDR3 spans 17 amino acids. The CDR3 spells CASSEGVRGRGTGELFF. Written as DNA, the CDR3 is TGTGCCAGCAGTGAAGGTGTGCGGGGGCGAGGGACCGGGGAGCTGTTTTTT.

This CDR3 is CASSYTGYHEQYF. In DNA, the CDR3 is TGTGCCAGCAGTTATACAGGGTACCACGAGCAGTACTTC. The V call is TRBV6-5, the J call TRBJ2-7; a weak D match, TRBD1 (6 bases). V shed 3 bases and J shed 5 bases, with 11 bases lying between them. Germline CDR1 is MNHEY and CDR2 is SVGAGI. CDR3 length: 13 residues.

The chain links TRBV2 to TRBJ2-2; D possibly corresponds to TRBD2 (6 bases). CDR3 size: 15 residues. Germline CDR1 SNHLY, CDR2 FYNNEI. V was pared by 2 bases and J by 5 bases, with 12 bases between. The CDR3 DNA follows: TGTGCCAGCAGTGAATCCGCGGGGACTACCGGGGAGCTGTTTTTT. This gives the protein CASSESAGTTGELFF. Looking up the rest from reference TRBV2 and TRBJ2-2 gives the full variable domain: EPEVTQTPSHQVTQMGQEVILRCVPISNHLYFYWYRQILGQKVEFLVSFYNNEISEKSEIFDDQFSVERPDGSNFTLKIRSTKLEDSAMYFCASSESAGTTGELFFGEGSRLTVL.

The chain combines TRBV5-1 with TRBJ2-3; 9 nucleotides align to TRBD2. J lost 6 bases, V lost 0 bases, and 2 bases had no gene match. The germline CDR1 and CDR2 sequences are SGHRS and YFSETQ. CDR3 length equals 14 residues. The CDR3 sequence: CASSLASGDDTQYF. The DNA of the CDR3 is TGCGCCAGCAGCTTGGCTAGCGGGGATGATACGCAGTATTTT.

This clone was seen once. The V call is TRBV4-1, the J call TRBJ1-3; D is unresolved. CDR3 length: 15 residues. V lost 2 bases and J lost 0, with 8 bases in between. Germline CDR1 MGHRA, CDR2 YSYEKL. The CDR3 nucleotides read TGCGCCAGCAGCCAAACAGAACACTCTGGAAACACCATATATTTT. Its protein is CASSQTEHSGNTIYF.

This clone has a handful of counts. J is TRBJ1-6 and V is TRBV2; TRBD1 aligns across 7 bases. The junction had 5 bases not matched to a gene; V was cut back by 6 bases and J by 6 bases. CDR1 is SNHLY, CDR2 FYNNEI, per germline. This CDR3 has 14 residues. This chain's CDR3 is CASSYDRANSPLHF. The CDR3, as DNA: TGTGCCAGCAGCTATGACAGGGCTAATTCACCCCTCCACTTT.

The V gene is TRBV6-5, the J gene TRBJ2-7; TRBD1 matches 8 bases. The CDR3 extends over 12 amino acids. The germline V gene has CDR1 MNHEY and CDR2 SVGAGI. Trimming removed 7 bases from V and 5 bases from J; junction bases left unmatched: 4. The CDR3 reads CASIDRGHEQYF. The CDR3 bases are TGTGCCAGCATCGACAGGGGTCACGAGCAGTACTTC.

J is TRBJ1-1 and V is TRBV10-3; 8 positions match TRBD1. V gave up 4 bases and J gave up 4 bases; unmatched junction bases: 8. Germline loops: CDR1 ENHRY, CDR2 SYGVKD. The CDR3 has 15 amino acids. CDR3 nucleotide sequence: TGTGCCATCAGTGGACCAACCACAGGGGGCACTGAAGCTTTCTTT. This sequence encodes CAISGPTTGGTEAFF.

The J gene is TRBJ2-1, the V gene TRBV5-1; TRBD1 agrees at 10 bases. The V gene end was trimmed by 4 bases and the J gene end by 9 bases; junction bases not matched to a gene: 10. Per germline, CDR1 SGHRS and CDR2 YFSETQ. The CDR3 runs 15 residues. This chain's CDR3 is CASSIGTGASSEQFF. The CDR3 nucleotides read TGCGCCAGCAGCATAGGGACAGGGGCAAGCAGTGAGCAGTTCTTC.

In the case of this clone: Germline and junction disagree at one end, which may indicate a read error. The chain joins TRBV7-7 to TRBJ2-6, with D tentatively TRBD1 (6 bases). The CDR3 sequence is 19 residues long. The germline gives CDR1 SSHAT, CDR2 FNYEAQ (reference sequence). CDR3 residues: CASSRGIRDNISGANVLTF. CDR3 DNA sequence: TGTGCTAGCAGCCGAGGGATCAGGGACAACATTTCTGGGGCCAACGTCCTGACTTTC. Full variable domain (remainder filled in from reference TRBV7-7 and TRBJ2-6): GAGVSQSPRYKVTKRGQDVTLRCDPISSHATLYWYQQALGQGPEFLTYFNYEAQPDKSGLPSDRFSAERPEGSISTLTIQRTEQRDSAMYRCASSRGIRDNISGANVLTFGAGSRLTVL.

The J gene is TRBJ2-2, the V gene TRBV4-1; D may be TRBD2 (5 bases). Germline values: CDR1 MGHRA, CDR2 YSYEKL. V dropped 1 base and J dropped 3 bases, with 15 bases sitting between them. This CDR3 is 17 amino acids long. The DNA of the CDR3 is TGCGCCAGCAGCCAAGTACTAGGGTTAATGGACACCGGGGAGCTGTTTTTT. Translating gives CASSQVLGLMDTGELFF.

This clone was detected a few times. The rearrangement joins TRBV9 to TRBJ1-5; D might be TRBD1 (6 bases). CDR3 length: 15 amino acids. V was pared by 0 bases and J by 7 bases, with 14 bases between. Germline CDR1 SGDLS, CDR2 YYNGEE. The CDR3 nucleotides read TGTGCCAGCAGCGTAGATCTGGGGGCAGGACAGCCCCAGCATTTT. This codes for CASSVDLGAGQPQHF. The full variable domain, its missing parts supplied by reference TRBV9 and TRBJ1-5, is DSGVTQTPKHLITATGQRVTLRCSPRSGDLSVYWYQQSLDQGLQFLIQYYNGEERAKGNILERFSAQQFPDLHSELNLSSLELGDSALYFCASSVDLGAGQPQHFGDGTRLSIL.

The rearrangement joins TRBV27 to TRBJ2-1, with 7 bases matching TRBD1. The trim removed 5 bases at V and 6 bases at J, leaving 1 base unmatched. Germline values: CDR1 MNHEY, CDR2 SMNVEV (reference sequence). The CDR3 has 12 residues. CDR3 sequence (DNA): TGTGCCAGCAGTCGACAGGGCAATGAGCAGTTCTTC. This translates into CASSRQGNEQFF.

This chain links TRBV4-1 with TRBJ2-3; 10 bases align to TRBD2. Germline assignment: CDR1 MGHRA and CDR2 YSYEKL. This CDR3 region has 15 residues. V gave up 3 bases and J gave up 4 bases; unmatched junction bases: 4. Here the CDR3 DNA reads TGCGCCAGCAGCCATGGGACTAGCGTCGCAGATACGCAGTATTTT. Translation: CASSHGTSVADTQYF.

The gene calls are TRBV5-6 and TRBJ2-7, with a possible D match to TRBD2 (5 bases). This CDR3 comprises 12 residues. CDR1 SGHDT and CDR2 YYEEEE come from the germline V gene. Trimming stripped 4 bases from V and 4 bases from J, with 9 bases between. CDR3 sequence (DNA): TGTGCCAGCAGCCGTGGACTGTACGAGCAGTACTTC. Encoded protein: CASSRGLYEQYF.

V is TRBV19 and J is TRBJ1-1, with D perhaps TRBD1 (6 bases). This CDR3 has 14 residues. Germline CDR1 and CDR2: LNHDA and SQIVND (reference sequence). V was trimmed by 1 base and J by 7 bases, leaving 13 bases between them. CDR3 region: CASSIGRGAYEAFF. In DNA, the CDR3 is TGTGCCAGTAGTATAGGCCGGGGGGCCTATGAAGCTTTCTTT.

This clone appeared once. The chain carries TRBV5-1 and TRBJ1-6, with 7 bases fitting TRBD1. The CDR3 has 14 residues. Looked up from germline, CDR1 is SGHRS and CDR2 is YFSETQ. V dropped 4 bases and J dropped 9; count of bases not matched to a gene: 7. The CDR3 spells CASSPRQGGSPLHF. In DNA form, the CDR3 reads TGCGCCAGCAGCCCGAGGCAGGGGGGTTCACCCCTCCACTTT.

This rearrangement joins TRBV30 to TRBJ1-1; D might be TRBD1 (5 bases). The ends were cut back, 3 bases at V and 3 bases at J, with 17 bases in the middle. This CDR3 is built from 15 residues. Looked up from germline, CDR1 is GTSNPN and CDR2 is SVGIG (reference sequence). Here the CDR3 DNA reads TGTGCCTGGAGATACCCGGGGGGTTGGGACACTGAAGCTTTCTTT. Translated, it gives CAWRYPGGWDTEAFF.

V gene TRBV15 combines with J gene TRBJ1-2, with a possible D match to TRBD1 (6 bases). The CDR3 has 13 residues. Germline values: CDR1 LNHNV, CDR2 YYDKDF (reference sequence). V dropped 3 bases and J dropped 7 bases, with 12 bases sitting between them. Here the CDR3 DNA reads TGTGCCACCAGCAGCTACCAGGGGTTTGGCTACACCTTC. Its translation is CATSSYQGFGYTF.

This chain links TRBV9 with TRBJ2-2, with D maybe TRBD1 (6 bases). This CDR3 is built from 14 residues. The germline gives CDR1 SGDLS, CDR2 YYNGEE. Trimming removed 1 base from V and 6 bases from J, with 10 bases in between. CDR3 sequence reads: CASSVTRGPGELFF. The DNA for the CDR3 is TGTGCCAGCAGCGTAACCAGGGGCCCCGGGGAGCTGTTTTTT.

The V call is TRBV18, the J call TRBJ2-7; 7 nucleotides line up with TRBD1. The CDR3 runs 14 residues. Germline V lookup: CDR1 KGHSH, CDR2 LQKENI. The junction had 12 bases not matched to a gene; V was cut back by 6 bases and J by 7 bases. As DNA, the CDR3 is TGTGCCAGCTCTCTGGACAGGCTGGCCCGGGAGCAGTACTTC. This codes for CASSLDRLAREQYF.

This chain uses TRBV4-1 with TRBJ2-3, with TRBD2 identical over 10 bases. The germline CDR1 and CDR2 sequences are MGHRA and YSYEKL. After removal of 0 bases from V and 1 base from J, the junction contained 4 bases not matched to a gene. The CDR3 has 17 residues. In DNA, the CDR3 is TGCGCCAGCAGCCAAGATCGGCTAGCGGGGGGCACAGATACGCAGTATTTT. This sequence encodes CASSQDRLAGGTDTQYF.